What follows describes a single T cell receptor (beta chain). Its antigen is not known. A multiplex PCR was run with 60 Vbeta primers and 13 Jbeta primers. TCRdb's table, derived via immunoSEQ multiplex PCR, lists solely in-frame clones and lacks some. Here the sample spans some 150,000 clones, 76% being singletons. Looked up from germline, CDR1 is MNHNS and CDR2 is SASEGT. The CDR3 is 15 amino acids. The data originate from a study of cytomegalovirus exposure and HLA in healthy donors. Study context: HLA-typed donors were the source of about 85 million unique TCRs, which an early data release held.

General observations from the study: Sequences of the TCR beta chain were said to predict the HLA-A and HLA-B alleles of most subjects accurately.

This clonotype originated in a woman aged 40-49 years in good health and CMV-seronegative. The chain recombines TRBV6-1 with TRBJ2-3; D ambiguous. TRBJ1-5 matches the DNA end more closely, so the J call is doubtful. The sample comprised PBMCs. CDR3 in amino acids: CASSEARGLTDTQHF. CDR3 sequence (DNA): TGTGCCAGCAGTGAAGCCCGGGGTCTCACAGATACGCAGCATTTT.